This is a list of T cell receptor beta chains from one sample in a study of shared clonotypes between healthy human individuals. The data were produced by immunoSEQ multiplex PCR, yet TCRdb's version contains in-frame clones alone and is incomplete. The top ten clones hold about 0.11% of a sample with hundreds of thousands of clones, 85% to 95% of them seen once. The material sequenced was naive CD8+ T cells sorted from blood. These receptors all stem from a woman aged 25 to 39 in good health. The CDR3 runs from the conserved cysteine through the conserved F or W. Each record gives: V gene, D gene, J gene, clone size, CDR3 length, CDR3 protein, CDR3 DNA. The D gene is left open where the match is weak. The listing skips clone size in some rows; elsewhere it reads once, few, many or a size class.

TRBV7-8	TRBD1	TRBJ1-5	once	14	CASSLGTGYQPQHF	TGTGCCAGCAGCTTAGGGACAGGGTATCAGCCCCAGCATTTT
TRBV7-9	-	TRBJ1-2	-	14	CASTSGGDVDGYTF	TGTGCCAGCACCTCGGGGGGGGATGTGGATGGCTACACCTTC
TRBV19	-	TRBJ1-2	-	12	CASSIGGNGYTF	TGTGCCAGTAGTATAGGCGGGAATGGCTACACCTTC
TRBV27	-	TRBJ2-1	-	14	CASSLSARSNEQFF	TGTGCCAGCAGTTTATCCGCTAGAAGCAACGAGCAGTTCTTC
TRBV2	-	TRBJ1-1	-	14	CASSGETVNTEAFF	TGTGCCAGCAGTGGGGAAACAGTTAACACTGAAGCTTTCTTT
TRBV27	-	TRBJ2-7	-	13	CASRPRGDHEQYF	TGTGCCAGCAGGCCGCGCGGAGACCACGAGCAGTACTTC
TRBV6-5	-	TRBJ2-1	-	12	CASSYEGGEQFF	TGTGCCAGCAGTTACGAGGGAGGCGAGCAGTTCTTC
TRBV9	-	TRBJ2-7	-	14	CASSFGGGSDEQYF	TGTGCCAGCAGCTTTGGGGGTGGAAGTGATGAGCAGTACTTC
TRBV13	-	TRBJ1-1	few	13	CASSLGALGEAFF	TGTGCCAGCAGCTTAGGGGCTTTAGGTGAAGCTTTCTTT
TRBV2	-	TRBJ2-1	-	13	CASGRDTYNEQFF	TGTGCCAGCGGTCGGGACACGTACAATGAGCAGTTCTTC
TRBV7-9	TRBD2	TRBJ2-7	-	14	CASSYSGRAYEQYF	TGTGCCAGCAGCTATAGCGGGAGGGCCTACGAGCAGTACTTC
TRBV10-3	TRBD1	TRBJ2-7	few	13	CAISESTGYEQYF	TGTGCCATCAGTGAGTCGACAGGGTACGAGCAGTACTTC
TRBV2	TRBD1	TRBJ2-1	-	15	CASSEGTGFYNEQFF	TGTGCCAGCAGTGAAGGGACAGGGTTCTACAATGAGCAGTTCTTC
TRBV7-2	-	TRBJ1-1	-	13	CASSLRTVTEAFF	TGTGCCAGCAGCTTGCGGACAGTCACTGAAGCTTTCTTT